This T cell receptor beta chain comes out of a study of blood T cell repertoires in COVID-19. Study summary: The samples span acute and convalescent COVID-19 from the United States, Italy and Spain.

Using immunoSEQ multiplex PCR, the repertoire was profiled, and TCRdb retains in-frame clones only, with some absent. The sample shows 200,000 or so clones, 85% to 90% of them seen only once. This clone was seen a handful of times. V shed 1 base and J 7 bases; nucleotides not matched to a gene: 12. The germline CDR1 and CDR2 sequences are SGHDT and YYEEEE. The CDR3 sequence is 17 residues long. The source material was peripheral blood. The receptor's source is a man between 60 and 70 years old with acute or convalescent COVID-19. The gene calls are TRBV5-6 and TRBJ2-7; 12 nucleotides align to TRBD1. For the CDR3, the DNA is TGTGCCAGCAGCTTGTCGGCAGGGGACAGGGGGCTGAGGGAGCAGTACTTC. This codes for CASSLSAGDRGLREQYF.